This T cell receptor (beta chain) was recorded in a study of cytomegalovirus exposure and HLA in healthy donors. Study-level findings and limits: It is likely that the observed cluster of highly shared sequence variants was a sequencing artifact.

These donors, healthy bone marrow donors, were studied. Unrecorded immune exposures were likely, despite nominal health at sampling. A multiplex PCR was run with 60 Vbeta primers and 13 Jbeta primers. Profiling relied on immunoSEQ multiplex PCR, and the TCRdb table lists in-frame clones only, not all of them. The sample has 150,000 to 200,000 clones; approximately 80% are singletons. Germline V CDR1 and CDR2: MNHEY, SVGAGI. This CDR3 has 14 residues. V lost 8 bases, J lost 5 bases, and 16 bases lay in between. Points on this clone: Antigen unknown.

V gene TRBV6-5 combines with J gene TRBJ1-5; D is uncertain. This clonotype originated in a woman between 35 and 50 years old in good health and CMV-seronegative. The sequencing sample was made of PBMCs. CDR3 protein: CASGSGSGDQPQHF. CDR3 bases: TGTGCCAGCGGGAGTGGTTCGGGTGATCAGCCCCAGCATTTT.